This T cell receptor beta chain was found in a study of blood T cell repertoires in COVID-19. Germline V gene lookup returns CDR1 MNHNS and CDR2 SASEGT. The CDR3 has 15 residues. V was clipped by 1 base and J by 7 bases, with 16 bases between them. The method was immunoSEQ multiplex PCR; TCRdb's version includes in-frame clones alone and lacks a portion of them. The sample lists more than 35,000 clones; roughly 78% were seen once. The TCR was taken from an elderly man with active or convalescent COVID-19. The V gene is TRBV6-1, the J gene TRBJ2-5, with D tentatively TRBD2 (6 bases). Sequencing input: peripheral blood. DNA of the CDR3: TGTGCCAGCAGTGAAGGATCCGGGGGTTTGGGGACCCAGTACTTC. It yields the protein CASSEGSGGLGTQYF.